The T cell receptor (beta chain) under discussion was sequenced for a study of neurological immune-mediated disorders (dated by TCRdb to between 2017 and 2020). Broadly, across the study: Peripheral blood TCR-beta repertoires from patients with HTLV-I-associated myelopathy (HAM/TSP), patients with multiple sclerosis, and healthy controls were compared in the study using UMI-based sequencing. Alongside PBMC samples, the set of some 100 TCR-beta libraries contained longitudinal samples, technical triplicates, and paired CD4+ and CD8+ T-cell subsets that had been sorted. Of the approximately 66 subjects in the cohort, around 14 were HAM/TSP patients, some 35 were multiple sclerosis patients, and roughly 20 were healthy controls.

To synthesize cDNA, template-switch 5'RACE was performed with a primer carrying a 10-nucleotide random unique molecular identifier so that each TCR transcript was tagged. Over 160 million TCR-beta sequences, covering 15-18 subjects, were produced in each sequencing run. The RNeasy kit was used for extraction of total RNA. The KAPA Real-time Library Amplification kit was used to amplify TCR-beta VDJ regions with primers targeting the TCR constant region and the 5'RACE anchor. Sample indexes and Illumina adaptors were added in a first PCR, after which library yield was increased in a second PCR. After purification with Ampure beads, the TCR product of roughly 650 bp was size-selected on a 2% E-gel SizeSelection system. Before pooling, libraries had their quality checked on a Bioanalyzer, their concentration measured with Qubit, and their quantity determined with the Kapa Library Quantification kit. Libraries were sequenced paired-end 2 x 150 bp on an Illumina HiSeq 2500. To increase sequence diversity, about 25-30% phiX was spiked into each library pool. From the authors' description of their analysis: Quality-filtered reads were processed with the UMI-based MiGEC pipeline, and over 90% of raw TCR sequences were removed by the MiGEC pipeline during error correction. IMGT germline references were used for alignment of VDJ genes, and clonotypes were defined by a unique CDR3 amino acid sequence together with V-J genes. VDJtools evaluated clonal expansion, Shannon diversity and CDR3 relatedness (CalcPairwiseDistances, ClusterSamples); CLCbio workbench built phylogenetic trees. Using coefficient-of-variation modelling across technical triplicates, the study counted a clone as expanded if it had at least 8 unique UMIs. The public sequencing data were trimmed at Q25 with fastp and processed into clonotypes with MiXCR by TCRdb, which kept only in-frame beta chains. Rows with one shared CDR3 protein collapse into an entry with the most common genes and DNA. The authors' filters were not applied to this entry. The sample yields tens of thousands of distinct CDR3 sequences; 15% were counted once. The top ten clonotypes cover roughly 27% of the sample.

With regard to this clonotype: Its antigen has not been determined. The sample holds no much larger clone one base away, and base qualities are not on file.

What the work shows at the level of the full study, not this receptor alone: Expanded clones from different subjects shared no identical CDR3 amino acid sequences, which suggests that TCR-beta repertoires were private in all groups. TCR clonal expansion was highest in HAM/TSP patients and lowest in MS patients, with MS patients falling below even healthy controls.

The CDR3 measures 16 amino acids from cysteine to phenylalanine. Only the CDR3 part of the read is kept: 48 bases, read in frame from the first base. V ends up 5 bases short and J 2 bases short, with an unmatched junction base count of 9. Reading the germline V gene (reference sequence) gives CDR1 LNHDA and CDR2 SQIVND. The healthy controls were volunteers from blood banks in Maryland, USA. Unsorted PBMC libraries were generated from 2 million PBMCs stored in RNAlater at -80 °C until RNA extraction. PBMCs were separated from peripheral blood using Ficoll-Hypaque density gradient centrifugation and then cryopreserved in liquid nitrogen.

This TCR was recovered from a man between 65 and 85 years old in good health. The rearranged chain carries TRBV19 and TRBJ1-1, and 9 junction bases match TRBD1. Sequencing was carried out using PBMCs. In nucleotide form, the sequence is TGTGCCAGTAGTGCTTTCACAGGGGGCGTAAACACTGAAGCTTTCTTT. This sequence encodes CASSAFTGGVNTEAFF.